The 4 T cell receptor beta chains below were found in one sample sequenced in a study of vaccination and CD4 T cells after COVID-19. The Oncomine TCR Beta short-read assay was what sequenced the DNA obtained from cultured CD4+ T cells. TCRdb re-analysed the PCR reads in MiXCR, keeping a single row per CDR3 protein. The table shows about 9,600 distinct CDR3 sequences, with less than 50% occurring only once. These receptors are not linked to any known antigen. Treatment noted: roughly 10-day PBMC culture with coronavirus spike peptide pools or control peptides (ViraFEST assay). According to the study, CD4+ T cells from the unexposed donor were gathered ahead of the COVID-19 pandemic (2011-2018). The source material was CD4+ T cells from blood, cultured in vitro. These receptors came from a human donor in good health.

The V and J genes are TRBV11-2 and TRBJ1-6; D is perhaps TRBD1 (6 bases). V lost 7 bases, J lost 9 bases, and 19 bases lay in between. Germline V CDR1 and CDR2: SGHAT, FQNNGV. This CDR3 is 15 amino acids long. The CDR3: CASNNLGGLSSPLHF. The CDR3 DNA sequence: TGTGCCAGCAACAACCTCGGGGGGCTAAGTTCACCCCTCCACTTT.

V usage is TRBV2 and J usage is TRBJ2-5; D possibly uses TRBD1 or TRBD2 (5 bases each). Germline CDR1 and CDR2: SNHLY and FYNNEI. The CDR3 length is 15 residues. Trimming pared 5 bases from V and 2 bases from J, leaving 15 bases between. The DNA for the CDR3 is TGTGCCAGCAGTCCATTCCGGGACCCTCAAGAGACCCAGTACTTC. Its translation: CASSPFRDPQETQYF.

This clonotype has just a few counts. The chain has TRBV2 and TRBJ2-3, with D tentatively TRBD2 (6 bases). The CDR3 is 17 amino acids. Germline CDR1 SNHLY, CDR2 FYNNEI. V was cut by 4 bases and J by 4 bases, with 21 bases left in between. The CDR3 region has the DNA TGTGCCAGCAGTGTACCTTTAGGTCTAGCGTTATCAGATACGCAGTATTTT. Protein: CASSVPLGLALSDTQYF.

This clonotype has just a few counts. The chain recombines TRBV19 with TRBJ1-2; D is possibly TRBD1 (5 bases). From germline, CDR1 is LNHDA and CDR2 SQIVND (reference sequence). Trimming took 5 bases from V and 5 from J, leaving 9 bases between them. The CDR3 is made up of 12 amino acids. The CDR3 is CASSPTVYGYTF. Here the CDR3 DNA reads TGTGCCAGTAGTCCGACAGTATATGGCTACACCTTC.